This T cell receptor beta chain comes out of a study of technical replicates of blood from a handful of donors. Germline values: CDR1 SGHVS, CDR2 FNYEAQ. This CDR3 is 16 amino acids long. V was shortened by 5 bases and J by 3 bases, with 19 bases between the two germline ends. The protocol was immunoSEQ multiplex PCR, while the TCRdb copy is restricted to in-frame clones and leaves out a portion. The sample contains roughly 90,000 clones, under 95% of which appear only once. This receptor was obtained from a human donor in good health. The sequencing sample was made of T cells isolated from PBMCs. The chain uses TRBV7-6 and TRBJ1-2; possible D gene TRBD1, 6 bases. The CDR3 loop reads CASSTFPRGPDYGYTF. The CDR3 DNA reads TGTGCCAGCAGCACGTTCCCCAGGGGACCCGACTATGGCTACACCTTC.